The 20 T cell receptor beta chains reported below all come from one sample, sequenced in a study of OX40 agonist ivuxolimab in advanced cancers. Sequencing was performed with immunoSEQ multiplex PCR; in TCRdb, only in-frame clones are kept and a portion is missing. The sample shows tens of thousands of clones, approximately 79% of them seen only once. The input for sequencing was CD4+ or CD8+ T cells sorted from blood, taken in a trial of the OX40 agonist ivuxolimab. These receptors were collected from an adult with an advanced solid tumor such as melanoma, head and neck, liver or kidney cancer.

The V and J genes are TRBV15 and TRBJ2-1; weak D call: TRBD2 (6 bases). V was pared by 0 bases and J by 10 bases, with 7 bases between. The CDR3 is 12 amino acids. From germline, CDR1 is LNHNV and CDR2 YYDKDF (reference sequence). The CDR3 region is CATSRDAGEQFF. The CDR3 coding sequence is TGTGCCACCAGCAGAGATGCGGGGGAGCAGTTCTTC.

CDR3 amino acids: CASRQTRDREFGGSQNIQYF. The DNA of the CDR3 is TGTGCCAGCAGACAGACCCGGGACAGGGAATTTGGGGGTAGTCAAAACATTCAGTACTTC. The chain employs TRBV2 and TRBJ2-4; TRBD1 matches 9 bases. This CDR3 region has 20 residues. Trimming cost V 6 bases and J 5 bases; bases outside gene matches: 23. Germline V gene data show CDR1 as SNHLY and CDR2 as FYNNEI.

For this clone: This sample includes further DNA sequences coding for the same CDR3. This chain connects TRBV5-4 to TRBJ2-7; TRBD2 matches 8 bases. Germline CDR1 reads SGHNT; CDR2 reads YYREEE (reference sequence). Trimming cost V 4 bases and J 4 bases; bases outside gene matches: 4. The CDR3 is 13 residues long. CDR3 bases: TGTGCCAGCAGCCCGAGCGGGAGTTACGAGCAGTACTTC. Translated, it gives CASSPSGSYEQYF.

The chain is built from TRBV29-1 and TRBJ2-7; the match to TRBD2 covers 9 bases. The CDR3 loop spans 16 amino acids. V dropped 0 bases and J dropped 4; count of bases not matched to a gene: 10. In germline, CDR1 is SQVTM, CDR2 ANQGSEA. CDR3 loop: CSVEDQSSGELYEQYF. CDR3 bases: TGCAGCGTTGAAGATCAGTCTAGCGGGGAGTTGTACGAGCAGTACTTC.

This clone has a handful of counts. The CDR3 DNA is TGCAGTGCTGTGGTACACAATGAGCAGTTCTTC. It translates to CSAVVHNEQFF. The V gene is TRBV20-1, the J gene TRBJ2-1; D is undetermined. Germline loops: CDR1 DFQATT, CDR2 SNEGSKA (reference sequence). Trimming left V 5 bases short and J 5 bases short, with 7 bases between. The CDR3 is 11 amino acids.

The rearrangement uses TRBV27 and TRBJ2-1, with D perhaps TRBD2 (6 bases). Trimming pared 2 bases from V and 13 bases from J, leaving 15 bases between. Per germline, CDR1 MNHEY and CDR2 SMNVEV (reference sequence). The CDR3 has 13 amino acids. CDR3 DNA sequence: TGTGCCAGCAGTTTAGCGGGGACCTATTCCCAGTTCTTC. This codes for CASSLAGTYSQFF.

This clone was detected only a few times. V usage is TRBV7-2 and J usage is TRBJ2-5; 13 bases are a match to TRBD2. V shed 5 bases, J shed 5 bases, and the junction held 8 bases outside the gene matches. CDR1 is SGHTA, CDR2 FQGNSA, per germline. The CDR3 spans 16 residues. CDR3 loop: CASSPLGLAGEETQYF. In nucleotides, the CDR3 is TGTGCCAGCAGCCCACTAGGACTAGCGGGAGAGGAGACCCAGTACTTC. Full variable domain (outside the CDR3, taken from reference TRBV7-2 and TRBJ2-5): GAGVSQSPSNKVTEKGKDVELRCDPISGHTALYWYRQSLGQGLEFLIYFQGNSAPDKSGLPSDRFSAERTGGSVSTLTIQRTQQEDSAVYLCASSPLGLAGEETQYFGPGTRLLVL.

This chain links TRBV5-5 with TRBJ2-7, with 10 nucleotides matching TRBD2. Trimming at V came to 1 base and at J to 5 bases, leaving 3 bases not matched to a gene. CDR1 and CDR2 from the germline V gene are SGHKS and YYEKEE (reference sequence). The CDR3 has 14 amino acids. In DNA form, the CDR3 reads TGTGCCAGCAGCTTGCCAGCGGGAGGGAACGAGCAGTACTTC. Translation: CASSLPAGGNEQYF. Based on the CDR3 plus reference TRBV5-5 and TRBJ2-7, the full variable domain is DAGVTQSPTHLIKTRGQQVTLRCSPISGHKSVSWYQQVLGQGPQFIFQYYEKEERGRGNFPDRFSARQFPNYSSELNVNALLLGDSALYLCASSLPAGGNEQYFGPGTRLTVT.

V is TRBV5-1 and J is TRBJ2-7; D possibly uses TRBD1 or TRBD2 (5 bases each). The CDR3 has 15 amino acids. Germline V gene lookup returns CDR1 SGHRS and CDR2 YFSETQ. Trimming took 0 bases from V and 4 from J, leaving 14 bases between them. The CDR3 here is CASSLVARWGYEQYF. The CDR3 bases are TGCGCCAGCAGCTTGGTCGCTCGATGGGGGTACGAGCAGTACTTC.

The rearrangement uses TRBV27 and TRBJ1-1; D might be TRBD1 (5 bases). CDR3 length: 16 residues. V lost 11 bases and J 0 bases, leaving 22 bases between the germline ends. CDR1 and CDR2 from the germline V gene are MNHEY and SMNVEV (reference sequence). This CDR3 is CASSRRELGMNTEAFF. CDR3 DNA sequence: TGTGCCTCCAGCCGCAGGGAGTTGGGAATGAACACTGAAGCTTTCTTT.

V usage is TRBV5-5 and J usage is TRBJ2-5; the D is unclear. The CDR3 is made up of 11 amino acids. V lost 5 bases to trimming and J lost 3 bases, with 5 bases between them. Germline V gene data show CDR1 as SGHKS and CDR2 as YYEKEE (reference sequence). CDR3 nucleotide sequence: TGTGCCAGCAGTCAAAAAGAGACCCAGTACTTC. It encodes CASSQKETQYF.

The V call is TRBV5-5, the J call TRBJ2-3; D uncertain. Trimming left V 2 bases short and J 0 bases short, with 4 bases between. The V gene's germline CDR1 is SGHKS and CDR2 YYEKEE (reference sequence). This CDR3 is 13 amino acids long. The CDR3 reads CASSFRSTDTQYF. CDR3 nucleotide sequence: TGTGCCAGCAGCTTTCGCAGCACAGATACGCAGTATTTT.

The chain is built from TRBV30 and TRBJ1-1; 8 nucleotides align to TRBD1. Germline CDR1 GTSNPN, CDR2 SVGIG (reference sequence). J was trimmed by 3 bases and V by 3 bases; bases with no gene match: 6. This CDR3 region has 14 residues. CDR3 amino acids: CAWRNRQGHTEAFF. DNA of the CDR3: TGTGCCTGGAGGAATAGACAGGGGCACACTGAAGCTTTCTTT. Looking up the rest from reference TRBV30 and TRBJ1-1 gives the full variable domain: SQTIHQWPATLVQPVGSPLSLECTVEGTSNPNLYWYRQAAGRGLQLLFYSVGIGQISSEVPQNLSASRPQDRQFILSSKKLLLSDSGFYLCAWRNRQGHTEAFFGQGTRLTVV.

This rearrangement joins TRBV28 to TRBJ1-1; TRBD1 is a possible D gene (6 bases). The V end lost 8 bases, the J end lost 4 bases, and 14 bases lay between the germline ends. This CDR3 contains 13 residues. Germline CDR1 MDHEN, CDR2 SYDVKM. As DNA, the CDR3 is TGTGCCAGCTGGGGGGGCTTGCTCACTGAAGCTTTCTTT. It is translated as CASWGGLLTEAFF.

The gene calls are TRBV2 and TRBJ2-3; possibly TRBD2 for D (7 bases). Trimming took 8 bases from V and 2 from J, leaving 17 bases between them. Germline CDR1 SNHLY, CDR2 FYNNEI. There are 15 residues in the CDR3. For the CDR3, the DNA is TGTGCCAGCGGACGCCGGGGGGCGGTCACAGATACGCAGTATTTT. This encodes CASGRRGAVTDTQYF.

V gene TRBV4-1 combines with J gene TRBJ1-1; 8 bases match TRBD1. The J segment lost 1 base and the V segment lost 5 bases, leaving 6 bases of the junction unmatched. The CDR3 runs to 15 residues. Germline V gives CDR1 MGHRA, CDR2 YSYEKL. CDR3: CASSGHRGTNTEAFF. Here the CDR3 DNA reads TGCGCCAGCAGCGGTCACAGGGGGACGAACACTGAAGCTTTCTTT.

The chain recombines TRBV6-5 with TRBJ2-3, with D perhaps TRBD2 (6 bases). CDR1 MNHEY and CDR2 SVGAGI come from the germline V gene. Trimming left V 2 bases short and J 2 bases short, with 11 bases between. CDR3 size: 15 residues. The CDR3 DNA sequence: TGTGCCAGCAGTTACCGGGAGTGGGCCACAGATACGCAGTATTTT. Amino acid sequence: CASSYREWATDTQYF.

The chain employs TRBV11-2 and TRBJ2-7, with 8 bases fitting TRBD1. The length of the CDR3 is 17 residues. Germline CDR1 and CDR2: SGHAT and FQNNGV. The ends lost 1 base at V and 4 bases at J; junction bases unmatched: 12. The CDR3 nucleotides are TGTGCCAGCAGCTTAGGGGGCTCGGGACAGGTCTCTTACGAGCAGTACTTC. This gives the protein CASSLGGSGQVSYEQYF.

For the CDR3, the DNA is TGTGCCAGTAGTGAGACCGGATACGGACAGAGCCAAGAGACCCAGTACTTC. Translating gives CASSETGYGQSQETQYF. The chain employs TRBV19 and TRBJ2-5; tentatively, D is TRBD1 (6 bases). Trimming pared 5 bases from V and 1 base from J, leaving 20 bases between. Germline V gene lookup returns CDR1 LNHDA and CDR2 SQIVND (reference sequence). This CDR3 has 17 residues.

The chain uses TRBV2 and TRBJ2-7, with TRBD2 matching over 8 bases. The CDR3 contains 14 residues. Per the germline V gene, CDR1 is SNHLY and CDR2 is FYNNEI. After removal of 6 bases from V and 3 bases from J, the junction contained 7 bases not matched to a gene. CDR3 DNA: TGTGCCAGCAGGGATAGCGGGACACTCTACGAGCAGTACTTC. As protein: CASRDSGTLYEQYF. Drawing the rest from reference TRBV2 and TRBJ2-7, the complete variable domain is EPEVTQTPSHQVTQMGQEVILRCVPISNHLYFYWYRQILGQKVEFLVSFYNNEISEKSEIFDDQFSVERPDGSNFTLKIRSTKLEDSAMYFCASRDSGTLYEQYFGPGTRLTVT.